These 16 T cell receptor beta chains were sequenced from one sample in a study of blood T cell repertoires in COVID-19. Clones were read by immunoSEQ multiplex PCR, and TCRdb kept only the in-frame ones, dropping some. Of around 300,000 clones listed, 80% to 95% were seen once; the top ten hold 1.1%. The sample was PBMCs or T cells enriched from blood (not recorded which). The source of these receptors is a woman between 25 and 40 years old who had recovered from COVID-19.

The chain carries TRBV19 and TRBJ2-4, with 8 bases fitting TRBD1. The germline gives CDR1 LNHDA, CDR2 SQIVND (reference sequence). The CDR3 is made up of 18 amino acids. V trimming: 1 base; J trimming: 1 base; junction bases outside the gene matches: 9. The CDR3 DNA is TGTGCCAGTAGTATAGGCAGGGGGCGGAGTTCCGCCAAAAACATTCAGTACTTC. It translates to CASSIGRGRSSAKNIQYF.

The chain links TRBV9 to TRBJ1-1; D is undetermined. Germline loops: CDR1 SGDLS, CDR2 YYNGEE. The V gene lost 3 bases and the J gene lost 11 bases, with 23 bases spanning the gap. The length of the CDR3 is 15 residues. The CDR3: CASSAPPGSIGGAFF. The CDR3 bases are TGTGCCAGCAGCGCACCCCCTGGGTCGATCGGCGGGGCTTTCTTT.

The V call is TRBV2, the J call TRBJ1-5; 7 bases are shared with TRBD1. V was pared by 4 bases and J by 5 bases, with 5 bases of the junction left unmatched. In germline, CDR1 is SNHLY, CDR2 FYNNEI. This CDR3 is built from 14 residues. The CDR3 here is CASSGGRGDQPQHF. The CDR3 bases are TGTGCCAGCAGTGGCGGCAGGGGGGATCAGCCCCAGCATTTT.

This sequence joins TRBV24-1 and TRBJ1-5; the match to TRBD1 covers 8 bases. J was trimmed by 1 base and V by 3 bases; bases with no gene match: 4. CDR3 length: 16 residues. Germline-derived CDR1 and CDR2 are KGHDR and SFDVKD. The CDR3 region is CATSDNGQGSNQPQHF. The CDR3 nucleotides read TGTGCCACCAGTGATAATGGACAGGGCAGCAATCAGCCCCAGCATTTT.

The V gene is TRBV19, the J gene TRBJ1-2; D ambiguous. The CDR3 spans 11 residues. Germline V CDR1 and CDR2: LNHDA, SQIVND (reference sequence). The V end lost 3 bases, the J end lost 7 bases, and 6 bases lay between the germline ends. CDR3 in amino acids: CASSMLGGYTF. CDR3 nucleotide sequence: TGTGCCAGTAGTATGCTCGGTGGCTACACCTTC.

The chain links TRBV4-2 to TRBJ2-3, with D unclear. The V gene's germline CDR1 is LGHNA and CDR2 YNFKEQ. This CDR3 is built from 14 residues. Trimming removed 1 base at V and 2 bases at J, with 7 bases between. The CDR3 bases are TGTGCCAGCAGCCAAGGCGGCTACACAGATACGCAGTATTTT. It codes for CASSQGGYTDTQYF.

V usage is TRBV11-2 and J usage is TRBJ2-7; 11 bases match TRBD1. Losses at the gene ends were 6 bases for V and 4 bases for J; bases not matched to a gene: 2. The CDR3 consists of 13 residues. Germline V gives CDR1 SGHAT, CDR2 FQNNGV. Here the CDR3 reads CASRGQGVYEQYF. For the CDR3, the DNA is TGTGCCAGCAGGGGACAGGGGGTTTACGAGCAGTACTTC.

The chain combines TRBV11-2 with TRBJ2-7; 12 bases line up with TRBD2. The germline V gene encodes CDR1 SGHAT and CDR2 FQNNGV. Trimming took 5 bases from V and 5 from J; bases not matched to a gene: 16. The CDR3 is made up of 18 amino acids. The CDR3 sequence: CASSAYLAGGPFFDEQYF. DNA for the CDR3: TGTGCCAGCAGCGCTTATCTAGCGGGAGGGCCGTTCTTCGACGAGCAGTACTTC.

This clone was seen just once. This chain uses TRBV11-3 with TRBJ2-1; 16 bases line up with TRBD2. With V trimmed by 1 base and J by 10 bases, 7 bases remained unmatched. The CDR3 has 17 residues. CDR1 is SGHNT and CDR2 is YENEEA in the germline V gene. The CDR3 sequence is CASSLGGTSGRAGEQFF. DNA for the CDR3: TGTGCCAGCAGCTTAGGGGGGACTAGCGGGAGGGCCGGAGAGCAGTTCTTC.

The CDR3 DNA reads as TGTGCCAGCAGTCCCCTCTGGGGAGGCACTGAAGCTTTCTTT. It is translated as CASSPLWGGTEAFF. The chain uses TRBV27 and TRBJ1-1; D call uncertain. The germline V and J ends were trimmed by 5 bases and 4 bases, with 14 bases remaining between them. This CDR3 has 14 residues. Germline V CDR1 and CDR2: MNHEY, SMNVEV (reference sequence).

The chain carries TRBV2 and TRBJ1-5; the D gene is possibly TRBD1 (5 bases). From germline, CDR1 is SNHLY and CDR2 FYNNEI. There are 13 residues in the CDR3. Trimming took 1 base from V and 5 from J, leaving 6 bases between them. This CDR3 is CASSEETDQPQHF. CDR3 nucleotide sequence: TGTGCCAGCAGTGAAGAGACAGATCAGCCCCAGCATTTT.

The chain employs TRBV4-2 and TRBJ2-5, with D possibly being TRBD2 (6 bases). V was clipped by 2 bases and J by 2 bases, with 12 bases between them. This CDR3 has 15 residues. Germline lookup yields CDR1 LGHNA and CDR2 YNFKEQ. The CDR3 nucleotides read TGTGCCAGCAGCCAAAACCGGGACTTACAAGAGACCCAGTACTTC. Its translation is CASSQNRDLQETQYF.

The chain carries TRBV29-1 and TRBJ2-7; tentative D call: TRBD2 (5 bases). This CDR3 is 11 amino acids long. Germline values: CDR1 SQVTM, CDR2 ANQGSEA. The V and J ends lost 3 bases and 7 bases respectively, with 10 bases between them. CDR3 DNA: TGCAGCGTTGATCGGGGAAGGGAGCAGTACTTC. Encoded protein: CSVDRGREQYF.

The chain couples TRBV6-1 to TRBJ1-5; D is unresolved. V dropped 4 bases and J dropped 6 bases, with 19 bases sitting between them. Germline V lookup: CDR1 MNHNS, CDR2 SASEGT. There are 16 residues in the CDR3. CDR3 DNA: TGTGCCAGCAGTGCGGGAATATTTACGGGGTTTCAGCCCCAGCATTTT. Protein product: CASSAGIFTGFQPQHF.

V is TRBV6-5 and J is TRBJ2-1; 10 bases are shared with TRBD2. The CDR3 totals 13 residues. Germline V gene lookup returns CDR1 MNHEY and CDR2 SVGAGI. V shed 4 bases and J 10 bases; nucleotides not matched to a gene: 4. CDR3 amino acids: CASSSGTSVEQFF. The CDR3 region has the DNA TGTGCCAGCAGTTCCGGGACTAGCGTCGAGCAGTTCTTC.

The CDR3 loop is CASSQLKDSMNTGELFF. The DNA of the CDR3 is TGCGCCAGCAGCCAACTTAAGGACAGTATGAACACCGGGGAGCTGTTTTTT. The V call is TRBV5-1, the J call TRBJ2-2; a possible D gene is TRBD1 (6 bases). The CDR3 has 17 amino acids. V was trimmed by 4 bases and J by 1 base, leaving 17 bases between them. Germline V gene data show CDR1 as SGHRS and CDR2 as YFSETQ.